Below are 8 T cell receptor delta chains sequenced from a single sample in a study of Vδ1+ human thymocytes. The study's findings and limits: Thymic TRG and TRD repertoires appeared highly polyclonal.

RNA was extracted from the cells and then reverse transcribed. The CDR3 regions were amplified by multiplex PCR from V-gene primers to a constant-region primer. TCRdb re-called the multiplex PCR reads via CATT. The sample holds 70,000 to 90,000 delta-chain clones, roughly a third seen once. The antigens for these receptors are not known. The specimen sequenced was Vdelta1+ gamma-delta thymocytes from the thymus. Noted subset: FACS-sorted CD3+ TCRalphabeta- TCRVdelta1+ TCRVdelta2- thymocytes. These receptors originate from a boy younger than two who had congenital heart surgery.

Worth noting for this clone: One junction end does not reproduce the germline sequence, and a read error may be involved. The V and J genes are TRDV2 and TRDJ1; no clear D. This CDR3 spans 12 amino acids. Germline V gives CDR1 GEAIGNYY, CDR2 EKD. CDR3 amino acids: CARVDNTDKFIF. The CDR3 nucleotides are TGTGCCAGGGTAGATAACACCGATAAATTCATCTTT.

The chain links TRDV1 to TRDJ1, with TRDD2 matching over 8 bases. The CDR3 covers 19 residues. CDR1 and CDR2 from the germline V gene are TSWWSYY and QGS. Losses at the gene ends were 5 bases for V and 1 base for J; bases not matched to a gene: 18. Here the CDR3 reads CALGKGFFLPGGITDKLIF. The DNA of the CDR3 is TGTGCTCTTGGGAAAGGCTTCTTCCTACCCGGGGGAATCACCGATAAACTCATCTTT.

This chain connects TRDV1 to TRDJ1; D possibly corresponds to TRDD3 (5 bases). The ends were cut back, 7 bases at V and 0 bases at J, with 15 bases in the middle. There are 15 residues in the CDR3. Germline-derived CDR1 and CDR2 are TSWWSYY and QGS. In nucleotides, the CDR3 is TGTGCTCTTGACCCGGGGGGGTCCTACACCGATAAACTCATCTTT. This translates into CALDPGGSYTDKLIF.

The chain is built from TRDV2 and TRDJ1; TRDD3 agrees at 8 bases. V was clipped by 9 bases and J by 11 bases; unmatched bases: 28. Germline V gene lookup returns CDR1 GEAIGNYY and CDR2 EKD. The CDR3 length is 17 residues. Here the CDR3 reads CATECPLTGGGVGWLIF. The CDR3 nucleotides read TGTGCCACCGAGTGCCCCCTTACTGGGGGGGGGGTAGGATGGCTCATCTTT.

The rearrangement links TRDV2 to TRDJ1; D is perhaps TRDD3 (6 bases). Germline CDR1 is GEAIGNYY and CDR2 is EKD. Trimming removed 0 bases at V and 0 bases at J, with 13 bases between. The CDR3 is 16 amino acids. The CDR3 DNA follows: TGTGCCTGTGACACCGAAACTGGGATGTACACCGATAAACTCATCTTT. Translated: CACDTETGMYTDKLIF.

V and J are TRDV1 and TRDJ1, with 7 positions matching TRDD2. This CDR3 has 14 amino acids. The J segment lost 7 bases and the V segment lost 2 bases, leaving 7 bases of the junction unmatched. Per the germline V gene, CDR1 is TSWWSYY and CDR2 is QGS. The CDR3 nucleotides read TGTGCTCTTGGGGAAAGGGGCCTTCCTCCTAAACTCATCTTT. Amino acid sequence: CALGERGLPPKLIF.

This clone turned up a few times. This chain uses TRDV2 with TRDJ3, with TRDD3 identical over 11 bases. V lost 4 bases to trimming and J lost 2 bases; unmatched junction nucleotides: 6. Germline loops: CDR1 GEAIGNYY, CDR2 EKD. This CDR3 spans 18 amino acids. CDR3 DNA: TGTGCCTGTGAGGTACTGGGGGATAAGGCCTGGGACACCCGACAGATGTTTTTC. Translation gives CACEVLGDKAWDTRQMFF.

About this clone itself: Other DNA sequences within the sample encode an identical CDR3. This chain connects TRDV1 to TRDJ1; 13 bases are shared with TRDD3. V gave up 0 bases and J gave up 0 bases; unmatched junction bases: 16. Germline lookup yields CDR1 TSWWSYY and CDR2 QGS. The CDR3 is 22 amino acids. As DNA, the CDR3 is TGTGCTCTTGGGGAACTCAACCTCAAGGGTTACTGGGGGATACGCAACACCGATAAACTCATCTTT. Amino acid sequence: CALGELNLKGYWGIRNTDKLIF.